This T cell receptor (beta chain) was found in a study of immune cell composition in non-small cell lung cancer (dated by TCRdb to the late 2010s). About the investigation overall: To assign histologic subtype, which was mostly lung adenocarcinoma or squamous cell carcinoma, H&E was combined with p63, CK5, Napsin A and TTF-1 immunohistochemistry. Adaptive Biotechnologies TCR-beta sequencing was carried out on some 35 paired NSCLC tumour and non-adjacent lung specimens, as well as on 25 to 30 tumour-only specimens. Supplementary cohort #1, 9 to 10 lung adenocarcinoma cases, had paired tumour/lung TCR-beta sequencing and TIL populations generated to assess tumour reactivity. The subtype comparisons left out a few tumour specimens with TCR-beta data because those specimens were rare histological subtypes.

A two-step multiplex PCR was used to amplify TCR-beta CDR3 regions from genomic DNA, and Illumina-compatible adaptors were added in the second step. As a commercial immunoSEQ service, TCR-beta immunosequencing was carried out on an Illumina platform. The original methods were these. Two measures summarised the repertoires: productive clonality, and Top 10 Clones, meaning the percentage of T-cell templates coming from the ten most frequent sequences. Productive clonality had a range of 0 to 1, where 1 means a monoclonal population. Sequences comprising at least 0.1% of tumour T-cell templates but absent from matched non-adjacent lung were defined as tumour-associated clones and were identified via log10 scatter plots. Student's t-tests were used for two-group comparisons, ANOVA for comparisons across stages, and linear regression for relationships, with analyses done in GraphPad Prism7 and R. Sourced from immuneACCESS, this table was stored by TCRdb with only in-frame sequences that have V and J called. A share of the clones is absent; for the studies checked, an unresolved V gene accounts for under half, and the remainder has no known explanation. V and J calls and clone size are copied from that table; D and trimming were computed from the DNA. Present in this sample are roughly 3,400 clones, less than 85% of which were seen just once. Of the sample, approximately 4.3% is held by the ten largest clones.

The full study reports these points: Tumour-associated clones >0.5% were found in nearly half of NSCLC cases, namely in around 33% of adenocarcinomas versus about 77% of squamous carcinomas. Smoking pack-years did not significantly correlate with tumour TCR-beta clonality. Across nine to ten adenocarcinoma cases, the maximal tumour-associated clone frequency showed a strong correlation with TIL tumour reactivity, but overall clonality showed no such correlation. The reactivity cohort was only around 9 cases, and tumour-reactive clones were not shown to share sequences with the dominant in vivo tumour-associated clones.

V is reduced by 0 bases and J by 5 bases, leaving a spacing of 14 bases between them. Based on the germline V gene, the CDR1 and CDR2 sequences are SGHDT and YYEEEE. The CDR3 runs 15 amino acids, cysteine and phenylalanine included. The entry retains the CDR3 DNA only, 45 bases that are in frame from base 1. Only one count was recorded for this clone. No cognate antigen has been identified for it. Per-base quality was not reported, and no clone a single base away is much larger than it. Normal lung samples were non-adjacent lung tissue taken as far from the tumour as possible, at least 3 cm away, from the same patient. From frozen aliquots of unsorted single-cell suspensions, genomic DNA was isolated using the QIAamp DNA kit. Tissues arrived within 2 hours of resection and were immediately processed into single-cell suspensions. Tissue was broken up mechanically, digested enzymatically with DNase I, collagenase I and hyaluronidase for roughly 28 minutes at 37 degrees C, and then filtered and RBC-lysed.

In this chain, TRBV5-6 is recombined with TRBJ1-2, with no confidently assigned D gene. This clonotype originated in a human donor with non-small cell lung cancer. What was sequenced was non-adjacent lung tissue. The bases are TGTGCCAGCAGCTTGGAGGCCGGAGGGCTTTATGGCTACACCTTC. This codes for CASSLEAGGLYGYTF.